The 21 T cell receptor beta chains listed next were all sequenced from one sample in a study of metastatic and nonmetastatic thyroid tumors (dated by TCRdb to 2020 to 2022). No patient had received any treatment before thyroid surgery. Libraries came from PCR. Sequenced on an Illumina HiSeq 4000. Clones were called with MiXCR by TCRdb after fastp trimmed the public reads at Q25, and only in-frame beta chains were retained. Within this sample are 20,000 to 30,000 clones, with more than 20% of them counted one time only. Around 12% of the sample belongs to the ten largest clones. Sequences were obtained from tumor tissue. All receptors derive from a male donor with papillary thyroid cancer or a benign thyroid nodule (not recorded which). Some clones in this sample may be carry-over from other donors' samples.

This clone appeared many times. The chain recombines TRBV28 with TRBJ1-2; 7 nucleotides match TRBD1. Looked up from germline, CDR1 is MDHEN and CDR2 is SYDVKM. The trim removed 2 bases at V and 5 bases at J, leaving 8 bases unmatched. The CDR3 is made up of 15 amino acids. The CDR3 loop reads CASSLIGGAEYGYTF. CDR3 coding DNA: TGTGCCAGCAGTTTAATAGGGGGCGCGGAATATGGCTACACCTTC.

Points on this clone: At one end the junction does not follow the germline gene, possibly because of a read error. The DNA of the CDR3 is TGTGCCAGCAGCTTAGCTTGGGCGAACACTGAAGCTATCTTT. Translated, it gives CASSLAWANTEAIF. The chain uses TRBV11-2 and TRBJ1-1; D is ambiguous. This CDR3 has 14 amino acids. Germline lookup yields CDR1 SGHAT and CDR2 FQNNGV.

This clone was observed a handful of times. CDR3 sequence (DNA): TGCAGTGCTGAGCCGGGACAGGGCCCCGATATTCCAAACTATGGCTACACCTTC. Translated, it gives CSAEPGQGPDIPNYGYTF. This rearrangement joins TRBV20-1 to TRBJ1-2, with 9 positions matching TRBD1. Trimming took 5 bases from V and 2 from J; bases not matched to a gene: 18. This CDR3 region has 18 residues. Germline values: CDR1 DFQATT, CDR2 SNEGSKA (reference sequence).

J is TRBJ1-5 and V is TRBV24-1; no clear D gene. V was clipped by 1 base and J by 0 bases, with 12 bases between them. Germline assignment: CDR1 KGHDR and CDR2 SFDVKD. The CDR3 totals 17 residues. CDR3 nucleotides: TGTGCCACCAGTGATTTTCTCTGGTCTGGTAGCAATCAGCCCCAGCATTTT. This encodes CATSDFLWSGSNQPQHF.

The chain recombines TRBV6-2 or TRBV6-3 with TRBJ1-5; tentative D call: TRBD1 (5 bases). Between the trimmed V and J ends, which lost 10 bases and 0 bases, there was a span of 13 bases. CDR3 length equals 14 residues. The germline V gene encodes CDR1 MNHEY and CDR2 SVGEGT. CDR3 in DNA: TGTGCCACTTACGGACACTATAGCAATCAGCCCCAGCATTTT. It specifies CATYGHYSNQPQHF.

This clone was recorded at least ten times. The gene calls are TRBV2 and TRBJ1-2, with D hard to call. The germline V and J ends were trimmed by 7 bases and 1 base, with 22 bases remaining between them. Germline lookup yields CDR1 SNHLY and CDR2 FYNNEI. The CDR3 has 17 amino acids. The CDR3 sequence: CASTALSFERSNYGYTF. The CDR3 DNA reads TGTGCCAGCACCGCGTTGAGTTTTGAACGGAGTAACTATGGCTACACCTTC.

This clone was counted many times. The chain carries TRBV4-1 and TRBJ2-2; 10 positions agree with TRBD2. The CDR3 sequence is 16 residues long. From germline, CDR1 is MGHRA and CDR2 YSYEKL. V shed 0 bases, J shed 7 bases, and the junction held 5 bases outside the gene matches. CDR3 sequence (DNA): TGCGCCAGCAGCCAAGAAACTAGCGGGAAAAACGGGGAGCTGTTTTTT. The encoded protein is CASSQETSGKNGELFF.

This clone showed up many times. The sample contains more than one DNA sequence encoding this CDR3. V is TRBV28 and J is TRBJ2-5; perhaps TRBD1 as D (5 bases). The CDR3 length is 12 residues. V was cut by 4 bases and J by 7 bases, with 10 bases left in between. Germline loops: CDR1 MDHEN, CDR2 SYDVKM. The CDR3 here is CASSSGFGTQYF. CDR3 sequence (DNA): TGTGCCAGCAGTTCAGGGTTCGGGACCCAGTACTTC.

Many counts were recorded for this clone. The genes are TRBV19 and TRBJ2-7; D is perhaps TRBD1 (6 bases). Per germline, CDR1 LNHDA and CDR2 SQIVND (reference sequence). V lost 6 bases and J lost 0, with 15 bases in between. This CDR3 spans 15 amino acids. CDR3 nucleotides: TGTGCCAGTAGCACATACCGGGACACCTCCTACGAGCAGTACTTC. Translating it yields CASSTYRDTSYEQYF.

This clone appeared many times. J is TRBJ2-5 and V is TRBV24-1; D not certain. The CDR3 consists of 15 residues. Trimming shortened V by 4 bases and J by 1 base, and 12 bases separated the two germline ends. Germline loops: CDR1 KGHDR, CDR2 SFDVKD. CDR3: CATSDHTTFQETQYF. In nucleotides, the CDR3 is TGTGCCACCAGTGACCATACGACATTCCAAGAGACCCAGTACTTC.

A note on this clone: One end of the junction is discordant with germline, which a read error may explain. This chain connects TRBV28 to TRBJ1-1; unclear D gene. Germline V gene data show CDR1 as MDHEN and CDR2 as SYDVKM. The CDR3 extends over 14 amino acids. DNA for the CDR3: TGTGTCAGCAGTTTGCGACGGACGAACACTGAAGCTTTATTT. The encoded protein is CVSSLRRTNTEALF.

This clone was counted only a few times. This sequence may be a read error, since a much larger clone differs from it by one base. The chain recombines TRBV5-5 with TRBJ1-2; possible D gene TRBD1, 5 bases. V was cut by 9 bases and J by 4 bases, with 16 bases left in between. The germline gives CDR1 SGHKS, CDR2 YYEKEE (reference sequence). This CDR3 spans 13 amino acids. This chain's CDR3 is CATDRGRGYGYTF. CDR3 in DNA: TGTGCCACCGACCGAGGGAGGGGCTATGGCTACACCTTC. Full variable domain (remainder filled in from reference TRBV5-5 and TRBJ1-2): DAGVTQSPTHLIKTRGQQVTLRCSPISGHKSVSWYQQVLGQGPQFIFQYYEKEERGRGNFPDRFSARQFPNYSSELNVNALLLGDSALYLCATDRGRGYGYTFGSGTRLTVV.

To note about this clone: One end of the junction does not line up with germline, which may come from a read error. The chain joins TRBV9 to TRBJ2-1; D unresolved. Germline V gene sequence: CDR1 SGDLS, CDR2 YYNGEE. The CDR3 length is 15 residues. Here the CDR3 DNA reads TGTGCCTGCAGCGTAGAGACCTACGCCTACAATGACCAGTTCTTC. This translates into CACSVETYAYNDQFF.

This clone was found many times. J is TRBJ1-5 and V is TRBV28; D unclear. This CDR3 comprises 12 residues. Germline assignment: CDR1 MDHEN and CDR2 SYDVKM. The V gene lost 5 bases and the J gene lost 9 bases, with 11 bases spanning the gap. CDR3 protein: CASSTVNLPQHF. The CDR3 DNA reads as TGTGCCAGCAGTACAGTTAATTTGCCCCAGCATTTT.

This clone was found many times. The rearrangement joins TRBV4-2 to TRBJ2-7; 7 bases map to TRBD2. Germline CDR1 reads LGHNA; CDR2 reads YNFKEQ. The CDR3 has 15 residues. J gave up 4 bases and V 4 bases, and 10 bases lay outside the gene matches. The CDR3 nucleotides are TGTGCCAGCAGCCTCCGTGGGGGGGAGGAATACGAGCAGTACTTC. Protein sequence: CASSLRGGEEYEQYF.

This clone was observed at least ten times. The CDR3 nucleotides are TGTGCCAGCAGCCTGGCCGGGACAGGGTCGAGGCAGCCCCAGCATTTT. Amino acids: CASSLAGTGSRQPQHF. The rearrangement links TRBV6-1 to TRBJ1-5, with TRBD1 matching 9 bases. Trimming cost V 6 bases and J 7 bases; bases outside gene matches: 13. The germline CDR1 and CDR2 sequences are MNHNS and SASEGT. This CDR3 has 16 residues.

About this clone itself: Compared with germline, one end of the junction differs, possibly owing to a read error. V gene TRBV20-1 combines with J gene TRBJ1-5; TRBD1 matches 10 bases. The CDR3 is made up of 17 amino acids. Germline CDR1 reads DFQATT; CDR2 reads SNEGSKA (reference sequence). CDR3 coding DNA: TGCAGTGCTAGAGATACCTTACGGGACAGGGGATCTCAGCCCCAGATTTTT. Translating gives CSARDTLRDRGSQPQIF.

The V gene is TRBV3-1, the J gene TRBJ2-6; 10 nucleotides line up with TRBD1. With 4 bases clipped from V and 4 bases from J, the junction kept 7 bases outside the gene matches. The length of the CDR3 is 17 residues. Germline V CDR1 and CDR2: LGHDT, YNNKEL (reference sequence). The CDR3 region has the DNA TGTGCCAGCAGCCCTCGGACAGGGGGTGCGGGGGCCAACGTCCTGACTTTC. It encodes CASSPRTGGAGANVLTF.

The sample holds a few counts of this clone. V and J are TRBV19 and TRBJ2-2; 8 bases fit TRBD1. CDR3 size: 15 residues. From germline, CDR1 is LNHDA and CDR2 SQIVND (reference sequence). V dropped 6 bases and J dropped 4; count of bases not matched to a gene: 7. The chain's CDR3 is CASSFPGQVTGELFF. DNA of the CDR3: TGTGCCAGTAGCTTCCCGGGACAGGTCACCGGGGAGCTGTTTTTT.

The sample holds a few counts of this clone. One junction end disagrees with the germline gene, perhaps due to a read error. V is TRBV6-5 and J is TRBJ1-3, with D uncertain. CDR1 MNHEY and CDR2 SVGAGI come from the germline V gene. This CDR3 spans 14 amino acids. The CDR3 loop reads CGSSYPTPGNTIYF. CDR3 DNA: TGTGGCAGCAGTTACCCGACCCCTGGAAACACCATATATTTT.

By share, this clone ranks as medium-sized. The CDR3 loop reads CASRNPRGEGTAPLHF. In nucleotides, the CDR3 is TGTGCCAGCAGGAACCCCCGGGGCGAGGGAACGGCACCCCTCCACTTT. The chain joins TRBV6-2 or TRBV6-3 to TRBJ1-6, with D possibly matching TRBD1 (5 bases). V dropped 6 bases and J dropped 11 bases, with 23 bases sitting between them. This CDR3 region has 16 residues. The germline CDR1 and CDR2 sequences are MNHEY and SVGEGT.